Reported below is one TCR beta chain. Its antigen is unidentified. Generated by immunoSEQ multiplex PCR, the TCRdb table keeps only in-frame clones and is missing some. Of about 78,000 clones detected, approximately 86% appear once; the ten largest clones hold roughly 5.1%. This entry belongs to a study of T cell responses to AZD1222 COVID-19 vaccine. Broader study findings: Donors were chiefly white British, with a greater number of females, and clonal diversity was perhaps underestimated.

In germline, CDR1 is SGDLS, CDR2 YYNGEE. This CDR3 is built from 16 residues. Trimming took 3 bases from V and 1 from J, leaving 15 bases between them. V is TRBV9 and J is TRBJ2-3; D is perhaps TRBD1 (6 bases). This clonotype was obtained from an adult in good health. The specimen was peripheral blood, collected on day 0 of MenACWY control vaccination. This CDR3 is CASSASQGRGTDTQYF. CDR3 bases: TGTGCCAGCAGCGCCTCCCAGGGGCGTGGCACAGATACGCAGTATTTT.